The 9 T cell receptor beta chains in this list originate from one sample, sequenced in a study of T cells after yellow fever vaccination. TCRdb re-called the 5' RACE reads with MiXCR, one entry per CDR3 protein. The table lists over 85,000 distinct CDR3 sequences, roughly 8.2% of them singletons. The specimen was CD8+ T cells not binding an NS4B(214-222) dextramer, sorted from PBMCs, collected roughly 14 days after the first yellow fever vaccination. The receptors derive from a man between 18 and 35 years old who received the YFV17D yellow fever vaccine.

This clonotype appeared many times. The chain has TRBV6-1 and TRBJ2-1; TRBD2 matches at 14 bases. The CDR3 totals 15 residues. V lost 7 bases to trimming and J lost 7 bases; unmatched junction nucleotides: 6. Germline V gives CDR1 MNHNS, CDR2 SASEGT. The CDR3 sequence is CASNKGTSGGNEQFF. The CDR3, as DNA: TGTGCCAGCAATAAAGGGACTAGCGGGGGTAATGAGCAGTTCTTC.

This chain joins TRBV9 and TRBJ2-5; 10 nucleotides agree with TRBD2. The CDR3 is 18 amino acids. J lost 4 bases, V lost 4 bases, and 16 bases had no gene match. The germline V gene has CDR1 SGDLS and CDR2 YYNGEE. CDR3 region: CASSLPPGSGGAGETQYF. The CDR3 bases are TGTGCCAGCAGCCTCCCCCCTGGCAGCGGGGGGGCGGGAGAGACCCAGTACTTC.

This clonotype was detected ten times or more. This chain uses TRBV25-1 with TRBJ2-7; 8 bases agree with TRBD1. Losses at the gene ends were 6 bases for V and 3 bases for J; bases not matched to a gene: 7. The germline CDR1 and CDR2 sequences are MGHDK and SYGVNS. CDR3 size: 14 residues. The CDR3 DNA follows: TGTGCCAGCAGCGTGACAGGGGCTTTCTACGAGCAGTACTTC. Its protein is CASSVTGAFYEQYF.

The CDR3 sequence: CAISEESTYYEQYF. The CDR3 nucleotides are TGTGCCATCAGTGAGGAAAGTACTTACTACGAGCAGTACTTC. The chain couples TRBV10-3 to TRBJ2-7; D remains ambiguous. V gave up 2 bases and J gave up 3 bases, with 11 bases separating them. Germline lookup yields CDR1 ENHRY and CDR2 SYGVKD. The CDR3 is 14 amino acids.

This clonotype has at least ten counts. The chain couples TRBV4-1 to TRBJ2-3, with unresolved D. The CDR3 loop spans 16 amino acids. Per the germline V gene, CDR1 is MGHRA and CDR2 is YSYEKL. The germline V and J ends were trimmed by 4 bases and 2 bases, with 16 bases remaining between them. CDR3 nucleotides: TGCGCCAGCAGCCGGCGGAGCTGGTTAAACACAGATACGCAGTATTTT. This encodes CASSRRSWLNTDTQYF.

This chain uses TRBV5-1 with TRBJ1-4, with a possible D match to TRBD1 (6 bases). V gave up 4 bases and J gave up 7 bases, with 17 bases separating them. The V gene's germline CDR1 is SGHRS and CDR2 YFSETQ. The CDR3 is made up of 15 amino acids. CDR3: CASSPYRDEGEKLFF. The CDR3 bases are TGCGCCAGCAGCCCCTACAGGGATGAGGGTGAAAAACTGTTTTTT.

The table lists this clonotype with a few counts. The chain links TRBV6-5 to TRBJ2-5; perhaps D is TRBD1 or TRBD2 (5 bases each). CDR1 and CDR2 (germline): MNHEY, SVGAGI. Trimming removed 0 bases at V and 7 bases at J, with 12 bases between. The CDR3 is made up of 14 amino acids. CDR3 in amino acids: CASSYSRGAGTQYF. In DNA form, the CDR3 reads TGTGCCAGCAGTTACTCGAGAGGGGCGGGGACCCAGTACTTC.

There are a few counts of this clonotype. V usage is TRBV27 and J usage is TRBJ1-1, with a weak D call TRBD1 (5 bases). The CDR3 runs to 15 residues. Trimming took off 1 base at V and 1 base at J, with 10 bases between the two ends. The germline V gene has CDR1 MNHEY and CDR2 SMNVEV (reference sequence). The CDR3 loop is CASSLFQGANTEAFF. The CDR3 region has the DNA TGTGCCAGCAGTTTATTTCAGGGAGCGAACACTGAAGCTTTCTTT.

The V and J genes are TRBV5-4 and TRBJ2-3, with 7 positions matching TRBD2. The junction had 7 bases not matched to a gene; V was cut back by 3 bases and J by 3 bases. Germline CDR1 reads SGHNT; CDR2 reads YYREEE (reference sequence). The CDR3 extends over 15 amino acids. CDR3 loop: CASSSAGEATDTQYF. DNA of the CDR3: TGTGCCAGCAGCTCCGCGGGGGAGGCAACAGATACGCAGTATTTT.